This TCR beta chain is drawn from a study of blood T cell repertoires in COVID-19. Study context: Researchers got acute and convalescent COVID-19 samples from the United States, Italy and Spain.

TCRdb keeps only in-frame clones here, not all; method: immunoSEQ multiplex PCR. This table holds about 150,000 clones, roughly 80% found once. V lost 6 bases, J lost 3 bases, and 7 bases stayed unmatched. The CDR3 is 14 amino acids. Germline lookup yields CDR1 MDHEN and CDR2 SYDVKM. This TCR derives from a woman aged 40 to 50 with active or convalescent COVID-19. Sequenced: peripheral blood. J is TRBJ2-5 and V is TRBV28; 7 nucleotides line up with TRBD1. The DNA of the CDR3 is TGTGCCAGCAGCTCGGGACAGCATAAAGAGACCCAGTACTTC. It is translated as CASSSGQHKETQYF.